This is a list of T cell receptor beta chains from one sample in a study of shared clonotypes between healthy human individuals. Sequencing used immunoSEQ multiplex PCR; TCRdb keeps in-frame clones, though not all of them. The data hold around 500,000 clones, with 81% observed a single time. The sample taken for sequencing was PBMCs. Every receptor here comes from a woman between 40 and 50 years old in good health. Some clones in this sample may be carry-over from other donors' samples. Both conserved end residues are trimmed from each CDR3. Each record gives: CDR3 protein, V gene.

cdr3_aa: ASSLRGLAGEGYEQY
v_call: TRBV5-1

cdr3_aa: ASSLAGGLAGDTQY
v_call: TRBV7-6

cdr3_aa: ATSEGQGTEAF
v_call: TRBV15

cdr3_aa: ASSVGQSSNQPQH
v_call: TRBV7-8

cdr3_aa: ASREGGTNTEAF
v_call: TRBV28

cdr3_aa: ASSRNHGDTQY
v_call: TRBV4-3

cdr3_aa: ASSGQAEYGPQH
v_call: TRBV2

cdr3_aa: ASSQNGGDTQY
v_call: TRBV5-4

cdr3_aa: ASRRGANTEAF
v_call: TRBV6-5

cdr3_aa: ASSLILTADNYGYT
v_call: TRBV28

cdr3_aa: ASWETGGNEQF
v_call: TRBV6-1

cdr3_aa: ASSTPTGMNTEAF
v_call: TRBV28

cdr3_aa: ASSLPIAGGGVNEQF
v_call: TRBV27

cdr3_aa: ASSDPLAGENYEQY
v_call: TRBV5-1

cdr3_aa: ASSKTSTEAF
v_call: TRBV7-6

cdr3_aa: ASSPQETQY
v_call: TRBV27

cdr3_aa: ASSSTQGREKLF
v_call: TRBV27

cdr3_aa: ASSLEVVGRGNEQF
v_call: TRBV7-9

cdr3_aa: ASSLPLAVQETQY
v_call: TRBV7-2

cdr3_aa: ASTPSSNEQF
v_call: TRBV28

cdr3_aa: ASSYWGQTNEQF
v_call: TRBV6-6

cdr3_aa: ASSPSIQPRELF
v_call: TRBV11-3

cdr3_aa: ASSLVGTSNQPQH
v_call: TRBV7-2

cdr3_aa: ASSQPLLAGALAKNIQY
v_call: TRBV4-1

cdr3_aa: ASSWGGSMNTEAF
v_call: TRBV5-4

cdr3_aa: ASSRDRAQETQY
v_call: TRBV19

cdr3_aa: ASSPAFDAGGYGYT
v_call: TRBV7-2

cdr3_aa: ASSSPGGSETKETQY
v_call: TRBV9